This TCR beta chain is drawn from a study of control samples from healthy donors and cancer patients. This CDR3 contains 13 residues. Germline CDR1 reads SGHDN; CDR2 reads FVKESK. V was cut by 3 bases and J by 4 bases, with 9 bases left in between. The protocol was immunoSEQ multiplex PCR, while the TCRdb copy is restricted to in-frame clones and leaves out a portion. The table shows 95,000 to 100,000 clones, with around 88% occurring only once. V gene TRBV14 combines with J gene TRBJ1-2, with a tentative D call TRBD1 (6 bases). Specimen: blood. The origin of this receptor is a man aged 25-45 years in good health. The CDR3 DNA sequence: TGTGCCAGCAGCCAGGACAGCTTCTATGGCTACACCTTC. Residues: CASSQDSFYGYTF.